This is a list of T cell receptor beta chains from one sample in a study of blood T cell repertoires in COVID-19. Sequencing used immunoSEQ multiplex PCR; TCRdb keeps in-frame clones, though not all of them. The sample lists fewer than 250,000 clones, 83% occurring once. Input material: PBMCs or T cells enriched from blood (not recorded which). These receptors all stem from a woman in her 50s who had been exposed to COVID-19. Each CDR3 is given with its conserved first and last residue. The D gene is left open where the match is weak. A row's size may be missing; if present it is once, few, many or a size class.

size	V	J	D	DNA	CDR3
NA	TRBV5-1	TRBJ1-3	NA	TGCGCCAGCAGCTTGGCCTTGGAGGCTGGAAACACCATATATTTT	CASSLALEAGNTIYF
NA	TRBV19	TRBJ1-1	NA	TGTGCCAGTAGAGAAAGAGTAGAAGCTTTCTTT	CASRERVEAFF
NA	TRBV5-1	TRBJ2-5	TRBD1	TGCGCCAGCACCCCTTCCGGGACAGAGGACGCGACCCAGTACTTC	CASTPSGTEDATQYF
NA	TRBV29-1	TRBJ2-7	TRBD2	TGCAGCGTTGATCTTTGCCGGCTAGCGGGGGTCGAGCAGTACTTC	CSVDLCRLAGVEQYF
once	TRBV6-5	TRBJ2-3	NA	TGTGCCGGCATCCCTTGGACTAGCACAGATACGCAGTATTTT	CAGIPWTSTDTQYF
NA	TRBV2	TRBJ1-4	NA	TGTGCCAGCAGTGAACTGCGAGAAAAACTGTTTTTT	CASSELREKLFF
once	TRBV2	TRBJ1-2	TRBD1	TGTGCCAGCAGTGATCTTAGGACAGGAATGGATGGCTACACCTTC	CASSDLRTGMDGYTF
NA	TRBV7-2	TRBJ1-1	NA	TGTGCCAGCAGCCTTAGGACAACTGAAGCTTTCTTT	CASSLRTTEAFF
NA	TRBV18	TRBJ2-7	NA	TGTGCCAGCTCTCCGACCGGAGGGGGGGCGGCCTCCTACGAGCAGTACTTC	CASSPTGGGAASYEQYF
NA	TRBV4-1	TRBJ2-1	NA	TGCGCCAGCAGCCAAGTGCAGAATGAGCAGTTCTTC	CASSQVQNEQFF
NA	TRBV19	TRBJ2-7	TRBD1	TGTGCCACCCGGGACAGTGGGTTCGAGGAGCAGTACTTC	CATRDSGFEEQYF
NA	TRBV21-1	TRBJ1-2	NA	TGTGCCAGCAGCTCGAATCACTTAGACTCTCACCTTAACTATGGCTACACCTTC	CASSSNHLDSHLNYGYTF
NA	TRBV19	TRBJ1-2	TRBD1	TGTGCCAGTAGTTTAAGGACAGGGACGAACTATGGCTACACCTTC	CASSLRTGTNYGYTF
NA	TRBV7-9	TRBJ1-6	NA	TGTGCCAGCACCCTTGGCAATTCACCCCTCCACTTT	CASTLGNSPLHF
once	TRBV15	TRBJ1-5	NA	TGTGCCACCAGCAGAGACAGGTACAATCAGCCCCAGCATTTT	CATSRDRYNQPQHF
NA	TRBV24-1	TRBJ2-3	NA	TGTGCCACCAGTGCGGGCAGGGGCACAGATACGCAGTATTTT	CATSAGRGTDTQYF
NA	TRBV5-8	TRBJ2-1	TRBD2	TGTGCCAGCAGCTTGGCCGGGAGGGGGACCTTTCCCTACAATGAGCAGTTCTTC	CASSLAGRGTFPYNEQFF
NA	TRBV28	TRBJ1-5	NA	TGTGCCACGCACTTACAGGCACGGCGACAGCCCCAGCATTTT	CATHLQARRQPQHF
NA	TRBV18	TRBJ1-6	NA	TGTGCCAGCTCACCAGGTTTGGACTACCTCCACTTT	CASSPGLDYLHF
NA	TRBV5-6	TRBJ2-1	NA	TGTGCCAGCAGCTCCTCGAGGGAGCAGTTCTTC	CASSSSREQFF
NA	TRBV6-5	TRBJ2-1	TRBD1	TGTGCCAGCAGCCTAGGGGGACAGGGTATAGGAGAGCAGTTCTTC	CASSLGGQGIGEQFF
few	TRBV20-1	TRBJ1-5	NA	TGCAGTGCTAGTAAGCGGGGGGTCCCCAATCAGCCCCAGCATTTT	CSASKRGVPNQPQHF
once	TRBV19	TRBJ1-5	NA	TGTGCCAGTAGTATAGTCGTTGATCAGCCCCAGCATTTT	CASSIVVDQPQHF
NA	TRBV2	TRBJ2-7	TRBD1	TGTGCCAGTGAAGGGGTAGGGGGCGCGAGGGAGCAGTACTTC	CASEGVGGAREQYF
NA	TRBV11-2	TRBJ2-1	TRBD2	TGTGCCAGCAGCTTAGGGGGGGGATTGAAGAATAATGAGCAGTTCTTC	CASSLGGGLKNNEQFF
few	TRBV5-1	TRBJ2-7	NA	TGCGCCAGCAGCTTGGAACGGACATCGTACGAGCAGTACTTC	CASSLERTSYEQYF
NA	TRBV27	TRBJ2-4	TRBD2	TGTGCCAGCAGGGACGTGTCGGGAGGGGTAGCCAAAAACATTCAGTACTTC	CASRDVSGGVAKNIQYF
NA	TRBV28	TRBJ1-6	NA	TGTGCCAGCAGTCCGAACCGGGGAAGTAATTCACCCCTCCACTTT	CASSPNRGSNSPLHF
NA	TRBV28	TRBJ1-2	NA	TGTGCCAGCAGTTTGCCTACAGGGTTTTATGGCTACACCTTC	CASSLPTGFYGYTF
NA	TRBV6-5	TRBJ2-1	NA	TGTGCCAGCTTGGGGGCCTCCTACAATGAGCAGTTCTTC	CASLGASYNEQFF
NA	TRBV12-3/TRBV12-4	TRBJ1-6	NA	TGTGCCAGCAGTCGACAGTCAAATTCACCCCTCCACTTT	CASSRQSNSPLHF
NA	TRBV11-3	TRBJ2-1	NA	TGTGCCAGCAGCCTGGACAGTCTCAATGAGCAGTTCTTC	CASSLDSLNEQFF
NA	TRBV11-2	TRBJ2-1	TRBD1	TGTGCCAGCAGCCCGGACAGGGGGCAAAGAGGCTCCTACAATGAGCAGTTCTTC	CASSPDRGQRGSYNEQFF
few	TRBV5-1	TRBJ1-1	TRBD1	TGCGCCAGCAGCTCCCCCGGGACAGTGCAGGCTTTCTTT	CASSSPGTVQAFF
NA	TRBV6-5	TRBJ1-6	NA	TGTGCCACCTCGGACATCTTCAGCCCCAATTCACCCCTCCACTTT	CATSDIFSPNSPLHF
NA	TRBV7-9	TRBJ1-6	NA	TGTGCCAGCAGCTTAACAGGCCCCTATAATTCACCCCTCCACTTT	CASSLTGPYNSPLHF
NA	TRBV7-9	TRBJ1-1	NA	TGTGCCAGCAGCGGCCCGTCCCCCGGGGGAACTGAAGCTTTCTTT	CASSGPSPGGTEAFF
NA	TRBV5-4	TRBJ1-6	NA	TGTGCCAGCAGCAAAGACTACAGTAATTCACCCCTCCACTTT	CASSKDYSNSPLHF
many	TRBV3-1/TRBV3-2	TRBJ1-1	TRBD1	TGTGCCAGCAGCCTCCGACAGGGCGTCACTGAAGCTTTCTTT	CASSLRQGVTEAFF
NA	TRBV2	TRBJ1-6	NA	TGTGCCGCAGCCGACAGCGAAGGATATAATTCACCCCTCCACTTT	CAAADSEGYNSPLHF
NA	TRBV6-6	TRBJ2-5	TRBD1	TGTGCCAGCAGTTACCTGACAGGGTCGGGTGAGACCCAGTACTTC	CASSYLTGSGETQYF
NA	TRBV10-3	TRBJ1-6	TRBD1	TGTGCCATCACCCCGGGACAGGAGAATTCACCCCTCCACTTT	CAITPGQENSPLHF
NA	TRBV19	TRBJ2-3	TRBD2	TGTGCCAGTAGTCGATCCCTACTAGCGGGGGGCACAGATACGCAGTATTTT	CASSRSLLAGGTDTQYF
NA	TRBV10-2	TRBJ2-6	NA	TGCGCCAGCAGTGACAGGAACTCTGGGGCCAACGTCCTGACTTTC	CASSDRNSGANVLTF
NA	TRBV5-1	TRBJ1-3	NA	TGCGCCAGCAAGCGGTGGTCAGCGGAAAACACCATATATTTT	CASKRWSAENTIYF